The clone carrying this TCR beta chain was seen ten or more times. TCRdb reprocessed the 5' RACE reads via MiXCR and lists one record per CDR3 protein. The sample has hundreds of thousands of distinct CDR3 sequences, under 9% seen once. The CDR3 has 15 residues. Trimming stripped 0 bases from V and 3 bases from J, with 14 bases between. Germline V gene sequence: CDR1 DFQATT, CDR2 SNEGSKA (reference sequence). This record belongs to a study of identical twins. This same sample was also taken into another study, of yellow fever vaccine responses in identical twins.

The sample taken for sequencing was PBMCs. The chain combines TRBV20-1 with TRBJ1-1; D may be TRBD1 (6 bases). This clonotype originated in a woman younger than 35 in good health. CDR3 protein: CSARDVTDSDTEAFF. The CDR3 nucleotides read TGCAGTGCTAGAGATGTCACGGACAGTGACACTGAAGCTTTCTTT.